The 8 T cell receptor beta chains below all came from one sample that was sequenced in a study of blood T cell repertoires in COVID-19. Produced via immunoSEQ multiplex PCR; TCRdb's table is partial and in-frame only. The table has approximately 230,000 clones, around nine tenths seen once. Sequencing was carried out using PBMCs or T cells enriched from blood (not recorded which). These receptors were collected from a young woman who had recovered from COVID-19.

Here the CDR3 DNA reads TGTGCCAGCAGCGTAGGAGGAGCGGACTCCTACGAGCAGTACTTC. This translates into CASSVGGADSYEQYF. The chain joins TRBV9 to TRBJ2-7; D perhaps matches TRBD2 (5 bases). Germline assignment: CDR1 SGDLS and CDR2 YYNGEE. The CDR3 length is 15 residues. Trimming took 0 bases from V and 0 from J, leaving 10 bases between them.

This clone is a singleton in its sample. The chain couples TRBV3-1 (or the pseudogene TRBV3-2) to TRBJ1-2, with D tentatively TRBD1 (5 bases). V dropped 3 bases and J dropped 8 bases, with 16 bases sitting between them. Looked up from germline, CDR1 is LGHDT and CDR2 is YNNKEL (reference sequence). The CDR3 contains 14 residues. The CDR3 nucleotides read TGTGCCAGCAGCCAGGACATAGGGATCGGGGGCTACACCTTC. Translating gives CASSQDIGIGGYTF.

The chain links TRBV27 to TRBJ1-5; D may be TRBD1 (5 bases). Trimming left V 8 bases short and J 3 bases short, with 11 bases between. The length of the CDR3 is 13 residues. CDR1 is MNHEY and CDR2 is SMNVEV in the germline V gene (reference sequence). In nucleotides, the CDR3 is TGTGCCAGCCGCCGGGACTTCAATCAGCCCCAGCATTTT. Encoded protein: CASRRDFNQPQHF.

The CDR3 region is CASRETPNTEAFF. The CDR3 coding sequence is TGTGCCAGCAGAGAGACACCGAACACTGAAGCTTTCTTT. The chain joins TRBV28 to TRBJ1-1; no definite D call. V lost 6 bases, J lost 1 base, and 9 bases lay in between. The length of the CDR3 is 13 residues. Germline V gene data show CDR1 as MDHEN and CDR2 as SYDVKM.

The DNA for the CDR3 is TGTGCCAGCAGTGACTCGAAAGTCAGCGGGCCCTACAATGAGCAGTTCTTC. This translates into CASSDSKVSGPYNEQFF. This sequence joins TRBV6-4 and TRBJ2-1; TRBD2 might be the D (6 bases). The germline V gene encodes CDR1 MRHNA and CDR2 SNTAGT. There are 17 residues in the CDR3. The V and J ends lost 0 bases and 2 bases respectively, with 14 bases between them.

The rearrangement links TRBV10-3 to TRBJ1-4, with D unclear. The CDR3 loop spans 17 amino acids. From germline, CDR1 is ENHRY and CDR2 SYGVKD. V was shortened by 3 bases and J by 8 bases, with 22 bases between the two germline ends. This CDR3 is CAISDPAMTRGWEKLFF. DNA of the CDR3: TGTGCCATCAGTGACCCGGCGATGACCCGGGGATGGGAAAAACTGTTTTTT.

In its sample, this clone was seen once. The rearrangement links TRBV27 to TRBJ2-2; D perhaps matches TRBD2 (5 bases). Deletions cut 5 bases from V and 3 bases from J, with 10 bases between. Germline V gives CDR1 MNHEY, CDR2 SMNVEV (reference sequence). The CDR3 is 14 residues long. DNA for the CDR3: TGTGCCAGCAGTCGGACGGGGTACACCGGGGAGCTGTTTTTT. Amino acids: CASSRTGYTGELFF.

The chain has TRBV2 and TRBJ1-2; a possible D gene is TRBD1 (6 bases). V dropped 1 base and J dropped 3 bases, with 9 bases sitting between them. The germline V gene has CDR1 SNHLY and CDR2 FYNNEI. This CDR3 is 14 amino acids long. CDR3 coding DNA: TGTGCCAGCAGTGAAGAGAGGACAGACTATGGCTACACCTTC. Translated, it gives CASSEERTDYGYTF.